The clone carrying this TCR beta chain was found once. Alongside a J-beta primer mix, a sample-barcoded 5' primer served in a second PCR lasting roughly 7 to 12 cycles. Each CDR3 protein is one row after TCRdb ran MiXCR on the 5' RACE reads. The sample includes over a million distinct CDR3 sequences, 42% of them seen just once. This specimen belongs to a study of blood T cells in healthy people across ages. Researchers report isolating at least 7 million PBMCs per sample. Germline assignment: CDR1 LNHNV and CDR2 YYDKDF (reference sequence). This CDR3 has 14 amino acids. The V end was cut by 1 base, the J end by 5 bases, with 8 bases between.

The sequenced sample was blood. The rearrangement joins TRBV15 to TRBJ2-2; a weak D match, TRBD2 (6 bases). This TCR came from a woman aged 18-30 years in good health. The DNA for the CDR3 is TGTGCCACCAGCAGAGTTCGGGGGACCGGGGAGCTGTTTTTT. This encodes CATSRVRGTGELFF.